What follows are 32 T cell receptor beta chains derived from one specimen sequenced in a study of T cells in Graves' hyperthyroidism and ophthalmopathy. Regions amplified from RNA transcripts were the TCR beta CDR3 regions. TCR CDR3 underwent first-round RT-PCR with the HTBI primer set. Using its own MiXCR run on the multiplex PCR reads, TCRdb lists one record per CDR3 protein. The sample includes under 700,000 distinct CDR3 sequences, roughly 46% of them seen just once. Source material: peripheral blood or thyroid tissue (not recorded which). The receptors shown here come from a woman under 30 with Graves' hyperthyroidism.

The chain combines TRBV15 with TRBJ1-6, with a tentative D call TRBD1 (5 bases). The CDR3 runs 14 residues. V was trimmed by 0 bases and J by 7 bases, leaving 7 bases between them. The germline gives CDR1 LNHNV, CDR2 YYDKDF (reference sequence). As DNA, the CDR3 is TGTGCCACCAGCAGAGATAAGGGGAATTCACCCCTCCACTTT. Protein sequence: CATSRDKGNSPLHF.

The chain's CDR3 is CSASRDRYEQYF. The CDR3 DNA reads as TGCAGCGCCTCCAGGGACCGCTACGAGCAGTACTTC. The chain recombines TRBV29-1 with TRBJ2-7, with D possibly being TRBD1 or TRBD2 (5 bases each). Trimming shortened V by 7 bases and J by 3 bases, and 13 bases separated the two germline ends. This CDR3 region has 12 residues. Per germline, CDR1 SQVTM and CDR2 ANQGSEA.

V usage is TRBV24-1 and J usage is TRBJ2-5; 12 positions match TRBD2. This CDR3 has 15 amino acids. The germline gives CDR1 KGHDR, CDR2 SFDVKD. V was clipped by 9 bases and J by 2 bases; unmatched bases: 6. The DNA of the CDR3 is TGTGCCACCGTACTAGCGGGAGGTAGTCAAGAGACCCAGTACTTC. It is translated as CATVLAGGSQETQYF.

V is TRBV5-1 and J is TRBJ2-5; D call uncertain. V was clipped by 1 base and J by 1 base, with 8 bases between them. The CDR3 has 14 amino acids. From germline, CDR1 is SGHRS and CDR2 YFSETQ. The CDR3 loop is CASSLFPSQETQYF. CDR3 bases: TGCGCCAGCAGCTTGTTTCCATCCCAAGAGACCCAGTACTTC.

V gene TRBV29-1 combines with J gene TRBJ2-5; 9 bases map to TRBD1. Germline V CDR1 and CDR2: SQVTM, ANQGSEA. Germline trimming cut 8 bases from V and 5 bases from J; bases unmatched to any gene: 6. CDR3 size: 12 residues. CDR3 loop: CSSKGQGETQYF. CDR3 coding DNA: TGCAGCTCAAAGGGACAGGGTGAGACCCAGTACTTC.

This clonotype was seen ten or more times. This rearrangement joins TRBV19 to TRBJ1-2; D is uncertain. The CDR3 runs to 14 residues. V was cut by 2 bases and J by 3 bases, with 10 bases left in between. Germline V gives CDR1 LNHDA, CDR2 SQIVND (reference sequence). The CDR3 nucleotides are TGTGCCAGTAGTATACCAACATCGTACTATGGCTACACCTTC. Translation gives CASSIPTSYYGYTF.

The chain links TRBV25-1 to TRBJ2-2, with D tentatively TRBD2 (5 bases). From germline, CDR1 is MGHDK and CDR2 SYGVNS. This CDR3 is 15 amino acids long. Trimming shortened V by 6 bases and J by 0 bases, and 11 bases separated the two germline ends. The CDR3 DNA sequence: TGTGCCAGCAGCCGGACTCCTGCGAACACCGGGGAGCTGTTTTTT. This encodes CASSRTPANTGELFF.

Note on this clonotype: This may stem from a read error, because a much larger clone lies one nucleotide away. The rearrangement joins TRBV2 to TRBJ1-6, with D uncertain. This CDR3 comprises 16 residues. Per germline, CDR1 SNHLY and CDR2 FYNNEI. V was clipped by 3 bases and J by 2 bases, with 11 bases between them. The CDR3 is CASSDVGSPYNSPLHF. For the CDR3, the DNA is TGTGCCAGCAGTGACGTGGGGAGCCCCTATAATTCACCCCTCCACTTT.

The CDR3: CASSFRMGIDEKLFF. Written as DNA, the CDR3 is TGTGCCAGCAGCTTCCGAATGGGCATTGATGAAAAACTGTTTTTT. The V call is TRBV7-9, the J call TRBJ1-4; no reliable D call. Trimming pared 3 bases from V and 6 bases from J, leaving 14 bases between. This CDR3 is 15 amino acids long. CDR1 and CDR2 from the germline V gene are SEHNR and FQNEAQ (reference sequence).

Worth noting for this clonotype: One end of the junction is discordant with germline, which a read error may explain. V is TRBV10-3 and J is TRBJ1-2, with 10 bases lining up with TRBD1. The CDR3 spans 15 residues. CDR1 is ENHRY and CDR2 is SYGVKD in the germline V gene. The CDR3 is CAISVRTGGPYGHTF. For the CDR3, the DNA is TGTGCCATCAGTGTTCGGACAGGGGGACCGTATGGCCACACCTTC.

V and J are TRBV19 and TRBJ1-5; D might be TRBD1 (6 bases). In germline, CDR1 is LNHDA, CDR2 SQIVND (reference sequence). This CDR3 has 15 residues. V lost 5 bases to trimming and J lost 4 bases, with 15 bases between them. CDR3 protein: CASSPRTETNQPQHF. The CDR3 region has the DNA TGTGCCAGTAGTCCTCGGACAGAGACGAATCAGCCCCAGCATTTT. Looking up the rest from reference TRBV19 and TRBJ1-5 gives the full variable domain: DGGITQSPKYLFRKEGQNVTLSCEQNLNHDAMYWYRQDPGQGLRLIYYSQIVNDFQKGDIAEGYSVSREKKESFPLTVTSAQKNPTAFYLCASSPRTETNQPQHFGDGTRLSIL.

This chain connects TRBV7-2 to TRBJ2-7, with TRBD1 identical over 7 bases. Germline CDR1 and CDR2: SGHTA and FQGNSA. The V segment lost 6 bases and the J segment 3 bases; nucleotides outside the gene matches: 8. The CDR3 is 14 residues long. The CDR3 sequence: CASSWTGRYYEQYF. CDR3 nucleotide sequence: TGTGCCAGCAGTTGGACAGGTCGCTACTACGAGCAGTACTTC.

This clonotype was detected only a few times. The V gene is TRBV20-1, the J gene TRBJ2-7; D is ambiguous. The CDR3 is 12 amino acids. Trimming removed 2 bases from V and 2 bases from J, with 7 bases in between. From germline, CDR1 is DFQATT and CDR2 SNEGSKA (reference sequence). The CDR3 sequence is CSARQAAYEQYF. The CDR3 DNA reads TGCAGTGCTAGACAGGCGGCCTACGAGCAGTACTTC.

Details on this clonotype: Possible read error: a much larger clone is one base away. CDR3 sequence (DNA): TGTGCCAGCACCCCCCTCTCCGAGCAGTACTTC. Protein sequence: CASTPLSEQYF. The chain has TRBV7-6 and TRBJ2-7, with D hard to call. CDR3 length: 11 amino acids. Germline CDR1 reads SGHVS; CDR2 reads FNYEAQ. Trimming removed 7 bases at V and 6 bases at J, with 10 bases between.

V usage is TRBV7-9 and J usage is TRBJ2-5; 14 positions match TRBD2. This CDR3 has 15 amino acids. The V and J ends lost 5 bases and 5 bases, in that order; junction bases with no gene match: 4. Germline V gene sequence: CDR1 SEHNR, CDR2 FQNEAQ (reference sequence). CDR3 loop: CASSGRTSGRETQYF. CDR3 sequence (DNA): TGTGCCAGCAGCGGGCGGACTAGCGGGAGGGAGACCCAGTACTTC.

The V gene is TRBV7-2, the J gene TRBJ2-7; the D is unclear. This CDR3 region has 14 residues. Germline V CDR1 and CDR2: SGHTA, FQGNSA. Trimming left V 7 bases short and J 3 bases short, with 16 bases between. The CDR3 reads CASTHDWNNYEQYF. CDR3 bases: TGTGCCAGCACCCATGACTGGAACAACTACGAGCAGTACTTC.

This clonotype was seen at least ten times. This chain links TRBV24-1 with TRBJ1-2; 7 nucleotides line up with TRBD1. CDR1 is KGHDR, CDR2 SFDVKD, per germline. CDR3 length equals 16 residues. Trimming removed 2 bases from V and 3 bases from J; junction bases left unmatched: 8. CDR3 nucleotide sequence: TGTGCCACCAGTGATTCCACAGGGGTCGCAGACTATGGCTACACCTTC. Translating gives CATSDSTGVADYGYTF.

This chain links TRBV29-1 with TRBJ2-7, with 9 bases aligning to TRBD1. V was pared by 7 bases and J by 6 bases, with 10 bases of the junction left unmatched. Germline assignment: CDR1 SQVTM and CDR2 ANQGSEA. This CDR3 has 13 residues. CDR3 sequence (DNA): TGCAGCGCAGCCGGGACAGGGAGGGCCGAGCAGTACTTC. Translating gives CSAAGTGRAEQYF.

This clonotype was seen a few times. One junction end disagrees with the germline gene, perhaps due to a read error. The chain carries TRBV25-1 and TRBJ1-2; D gene unclear. In germline, CDR1 is MGHDK, CDR2 SYGVNS. The CDR3 is 13 residues long. The CDR3 spells CASSLREPYGYTF. CDR3 nucleotide sequence: TGCGCCAGCAGCTTGAGGGAGCCCTATGGCTACACCTTC.

This clonotype has just a few counts. This sequence joins TRBV6-6 and TRBJ2-7; D call uncertain. The CDR3 covers 15 residues. V was pared by 3 bases and J by 4 bases, with 16 bases between. Germline CDR1 and CDR2: MNHNY and SVGAGI (reference sequence). The CDR3 coding sequence is TGTGCCAGCAGTTATCTCGGACCGGTAAGGTACGAGCAGTACTTC. Encoded protein: CASSYLGPVRYEQYF.

This clonotype came up many times. The chain combines TRBV7-2 with TRBJ2-7, with 9 bases that match TRBD1. The CDR3 sequence is 14 residues long. V shed 1 base and J 5 bases; nucleotides not matched to a gene: 3. CDR1 and CDR2 (germline): SGHTA, FQGNSA. CDR3 nucleotides: TGTGCCAGCAGCTTAGGGACAGGGGCCCACGAGCAGTACTTC. Translating gives CASSLGTGAHEQYF.

This clonotype was observed a few times. Compared with germline, one end of the junction differs, possibly owing to a read error. The chain employs TRBV10-3 and TRBJ1-3; D is unresolved. Germline V gene lookup returns CDR1 ENHRY and CDR2 SYGVKD. CDR3 size: 13 residues. The CDR3 DNA reads as TGTGCCAGCAGTGCAAATTCTGGAAACACCATATATTTT. Its protein is CASSANSGNTIYF.

The chain uses TRBV10-3 and TRBJ1-1; TRBD1 might be the D (5 bases). CDR1 and CDR2 from the germline V gene are ENHRY and SYGVKD. This CDR3 is built from 16 residues. The V end lost 10 bases, the J end lost 3 bases, and 24 bases lay between the germline ends. The CDR3 protein is CASYDWGGGRYTEAFF. Here the CDR3 DNA reads TGTGCCAGCTACGATTGGGGGGGGGGACGGTACACTGAAGCTTTCTTT.

Note on this clonotype: The junction shows a germline mismatch at one end, possibly a read error. The chain is built from TRBV20-1 and TRBJ1-2, with TRBD1 matching over 8 bases. Germline-derived CDR1 and CDR2 are DFQATT and SNEGSKA (reference sequence). The CDR3 length is 14 residues. CDR3 region: CGARDGQGAYGYTF. The CDR3 DNA sequence: TGCGGTGCTAGAGATGGGCAGGGGGCTTATGGCTACACCTTC.

This sequence joins TRBV29-1 and TRBJ1-2; D not certain. The germline V gene encodes CDR1 SQVTM and CDR2 ANQGSEA. This CDR3 region has 12 residues. V was shortened by 2 bases and J by 5 bases, with 9 bases between the two germline ends. The CDR3 loop is CSVESEIYGYTF. CDR3 DNA sequence: TGCAGCGTTGAATCGGAGATTTATGGCTACACCTTC.

This clonotype was counted many times. The chain combines TRBV2 with TRBJ1-4; D is unresolved. V was pared by 7 bases and J by 8 bases, with 17 bases between. Germline CDR1 reads SNHLY; CDR2 reads FYNNEI. The CDR3 has 14 amino acids. The CDR3 sequence: CASKTTWAGEKLFF. DNA of the CDR3: TGTGCCAGCAAAACGACATGGGCAGGAGAAAAACTGTTTTTT. The entire variable domain, with the rest obtained from reference TRBV2 and TRBJ1-4, is as follows: EPEVTQTPSHQVTQMGQEVILRCVPISNHLYFYWYRQILGQKVEFLVSFYNNEISEKSEIFDDQFSVERPDGSNFTLKIRSTKLEDSAMYFCASKTTWAGEKLFFGSGTQLSVL.

V usage is TRBV10-3 and J usage is TRBJ1-4; possible D gene TRBD1, 5 bases. This CDR3 has 15 amino acids. Trimming took off 0 bases at V and 8 bases at J, with 13 bases between the two ends. Looked up from germline, CDR1 is ENHRY and CDR2 is SYGVKD. The CDR3 region is CAISESTAGSEKLFF. CDR3 DNA sequence: TGTGCCATCAGTGAGTCTACGGCAGGGTCGGAAAAACTGTTTTTT.

A few counts support this clonotype. This rearrangement joins TRBV27 to TRBJ2-5; 9 bases match TRBD2. The CDR3 is 16 residues long. The germline V gene encodes CDR1 MNHEY and CDR2 SMNVEV (reference sequence). V gave up 8 bases and J gave up 4 bases; unmatched junction bases: 14. The CDR3 DNA follows: TGTGCCAGCTCACCCTCGACTAGCGGAGGATCAGAGACCCAGTACTTC. It is translated as CASSPSTSGGSETQYF.

This clonotype was recorded at least ten times. The gene calls are TRBV2 and TRBJ1-1; D is uncertain. CDR3 length: 13 residues. Germline V gives CDR1 SNHLY, CDR2 FYNNEI. V gave up 6 bases and J gave up 7 bases, with 15 bases separating them. For the CDR3, the DNA is TGTGCCAGCAGCGGGATCTTAAGGAGTGAAGCTTTCTTT. It translates to CASSGILRSEAFF.

V gene TRBV7-6 combines with J gene TRBJ2-3; 8 positions match TRBD2. The junction had 6 bases not matched to a gene; V was cut back by 5 bases and J by 2 bases. The CDR3 loop spans 15 amino acids. CDR1 and CDR2 from the germline V gene are SGHVS and FNYEAQ. DNA for the CDR3: TGTGCCAGCAGCAGATGGACTAGCTCCACAGATACGCAGTATTTT. Translated, it gives CASSRWTSSTDTQYF.

This clonotype was recorded at least ten times. The gene calls are TRBV10-3 and TRBJ1-1, with 8 bases matching TRBD1. The length of the CDR3 is 16 residues. The J segment lost 4 bases and the V segment lost 10 bases, leaving 17 bases of the junction unmatched. CDR1 is ENHRY and CDR2 is SYGVKD in the germline V gene. DNA of the CDR3: TGTGCCACGAGGATATTGGGACAGGCGCCGGGCACTGAAGCTTTCTTT. Translation gives CATRILGQAPGTEAFF.

This clonotype was seen repeatedly, ten times or more. The chain uses TRBV2 and TRBJ1-5; 7 nucleotides agree with TRBD1. The germline V gene encodes CDR1 SNHLY and CDR2 FYNNEI. This CDR3 is 13 amino acids long. J was trimmed by 2 bases and V by 8 bases; bases with no gene match: 3. The CDR3 DNA follows: TGTGCCAGCGCCACAGGGGGCAATCAGCCCCAGCATTTT. Translating gives CASATGGNQPQHF. The full variable domain, completed using reference TRBV2 and TRBJ1-5, is EPEVTQTPSHQVTQMGQEVILRCVPISNHLYFYWYRQILGQKVEFLVSFYNNEISEKSEIFDDQFSVERPDGSNFTLKIRSTKLEDSAMYFCASATGGNQPQHFGDGTRLSIL.